These T cell receptor beta chains were read from a single sample in a study of blood T cell repertoires in COVID-19. Libraries were prepared by immunoSEQ multiplex PCR; TCRdb keeps only in-frame clonotypes and omits some of them. Of about 200,000 clones listed, approximately 91% are singletons. Specimen: peripheral blood. All receptors come from a man between 35 and 55 years old with acute or convalescent COVID-19. CDR3s include the opening cysteine and the closing phenylalanine or tryptophan. Fields, in order: D gene, J gene, V gene, CDR3 protein. A D gene is named only where the DNA matches it firmly.

- | TRBJ1-6 | TRBV11-2 | CASSSSRPLHF
TRBD1 | TRBJ2-3 | TRBV27 | CASSYPTGQGNTDTQYF
- | TRBJ1-1 | TRBV29-1 | CSVEENTGTEAFF
- | TRBJ2-2 | TRBV29-1 | CSVEGGRAWNTGELFF
TRBD1 | TRBJ2-7 | TRBV4-1 | CASSQGLTGGLSYEQYF
- | TRBJ1-1 | TRBV14 | CASSRVYTEAFF
TRBD1 | TRBJ1-1 | TRBV29-1 | CSVGQGGTEAFF
TRBD2 | TRBJ2-3 | TRBV29-1 | CSVGGGSTDTQYF
TRBD1 | TRBJ1-6 | TRBV28 | CASGAGQGNSPLHF
- | TRBJ2-2 | TRBV7-8 | CASSLGASNTGELFF
TRBD1 | TRBJ2-7 | TRBV6-5 | CASRAGTGISYEQYF
- | TRBJ1-2 | TRBV19 | CASSIFYPEDYGYTF